Below, 4 T cell receptor beta chains from the same sample are listed, as sequenced in a study of blood T cell repertoires in COVID-19. Profiled with immunoSEQ multiplex PCR; TCRdb holds only in-frame clones, not every one. The table has some 110,000 clones, 70% to 90% seen once; the top ten hold less than 1.5%. Sequenced sample: peripheral blood. These receptors originate from a man aged 35-49 years with acute or convalescent COVID-19.

This chain uses TRBV4-2 with TRBJ2-7; TRBD2 agrees at 15 bases. Germline loops: CDR1 LGHNA, CDR2 YNFKEQ. The V segment lost 1 base and the J segment 7 bases; nucleotides outside the gene matches: 5. The CDR3 spans 16 residues. The CDR3 sequence is CASSQGGLAGGREQYF. CDR3 DNA sequence: TGTGCCAGCAGCCAAGGAGGACTAGCGGGGGGGAGGGAGCAGTACTTC.

The genes are TRBV30 and TRBJ1-1, with 9 bases that match TRBD1. Germline CDR1 and CDR2: GTSNPN and SVGIG (reference sequence). This CDR3 comprises 13 residues. Trimming took 2 bases from V and 10 from J; bases not matched to a gene: 8. CDR3 residues: CAWSQQGAGGAFF. DNA of the CDR3: TGTGCCTGGAGTCAACAGGGGGCGGGGGGAGCTTTCTTT.

The chain couples TRBV10-3 to TRBJ1-2; TRBD1 matches 8 bases. The CDR3 runs 12 residues. The ends lost 9 bases at V and 4 bases at J; junction bases unmatched: 4. Germline-derived CDR1 and CDR2 are ENHRY and SYGVKD. DNA for the CDR3: TGTGCCATACAGGGGACAGGCTATGGCTACACCTTC. This gives the protein CAIQGTGYGYTF.

The genes are TRBV19 and TRBJ1-1, with 10 bases fitting TRBD1. V lost 10 bases, J lost 0 bases, and 5 bases stayed unmatched. CDR3 length: 14 amino acids. CDR1 is LNHDA, CDR2 SQIVND, per germline (reference sequence). The CDR3 here is CATRDRGMNTEAFF. CDR3 DNA: TGTGCCACCCGGGACAGGGGAATGAACACTGAAGCTTTCTTT.